Each of the 10 T cell receptor beta chains below was sequenced from the same sample in a study of regulatory T cells in long-lasting Graves disease. Time point here: persistent/refractory GD, antithyroid drugs over 5 years with positive TRAb. The TCR library was made from RNA extracted from PBMCs. CDR3 regions were amplified by Arm-PCR using iRepertoire HTBI primers to build TCR beta libraries. MiXCR was run by TCRdb on the multiplex PCR reads, yielding one entry per CDR3 protein. Here the sample spans 500,000 to 700,000 distinct CDR3 sequences, around 32% being singletons. Material: peripheral blood mononuclear cells (PBMCs), obtained when the disease was refractory, from a patient treated with antithyroid drugs. The receptor set was obtained from a female donor with Graves disease.

This clonotype was seen only a few times. The chain joins TRBV11-2 to TRBJ1-2; no reliable D call. V was pared by 5 bases and J by 6 bases, with 10 bases between. The germline V gene encodes CDR1 SGHAT and CDR2 FQNNGV. This CDR3 contains 12 residues. The DNA for the CDR3 is TGTGCCAGCAGCCGGGAAGTCAATGGCTACACCTTC. Translation: CASSREVNGYTF.

This sequence joins TRBV3-1 and TRBJ1-2, with D unresolved. V was shortened by 0 bases and J by 4 bases, with 12 bases between the two germline ends. Germline lookup yields CDR1 LGHDT and CDR2 YNNKEL (reference sequence). The CDR3 totals 15 residues. This chain's CDR3 is CASSQDKFRPYGYTF. The CDR3 DNA is TGTGCCAGCAGCCAAGACAAATTTCGTCCCTATGGCTACACCTTC.

This clonotype was detected only a few times. The V call is TRBV30, the J call TRBJ1-1; D unresolved. Trimming stripped 3 bases from V and 7 bases from J, with 12 bases between. The CDR3 has 12 residues. Germline lookup yields CDR1 GTSNPN and CDR2 SVGIG (reference sequence). Here the CDR3 reads CAWSPDLLEAFF. CDR3 DNA sequence: TGTGCCTGGAGCCCAGATCTTCTTGAAGCTTTCTTT.

This clonotype was counted many times. V and J are TRBV7-3 and TRBJ1-5, with D tentatively TRBD1 (5 bases). Germline values: CDR1 SGHTA, CDR2 FQGTGA. V gave up 6 bases and J gave up 4 bases, with 16 bases separating them. The CDR3 consists of 15 residues. This CDR3 reads CASSIRGIINQPQHF. CDR3 DNA: TGTGCCAGCAGTATCCGGGGCATCATTAATCAGCCCCAGCATTTT.

This chain uses TRBV28 with TRBJ1-2; TRBD1 matches 7 bases. In germline, CDR1 is MDHEN, CDR2 SYDVKM. Unmatched junction bases numbered 7, after V lost 6 bases and J lost 0 bases. This CDR3 has 15 residues. For the CDR3, the DNA is TGTGCCAGCAGACGGGACAGTATAGCTAACTATGGCTACACCTTC. It specifies CASRRDSIANYGYTF.

The chain couples TRBV19 to TRBJ2-7, with D perhaps TRBD2 (5 bases). V gave up 9 bases and J gave up 0 bases, with 12 bases separating them. This CDR3 has 13 residues. Per germline, CDR1 LNHDA and CDR2 SQIVND (reference sequence). CDR3 sequence: CASRRRLSYEQYF. The CDR3 DNA reads TGTGCCAGCCGGAGGCGGCTCTCCTACGAGCAGTACTTC.

This clonotype was recorded at least ten times. The V call is TRBV7-2, the J call TRBJ1-1; D not certain. This CDR3 is 15 amino acids long. V shed 1 base and J shed 1 base, with 10 bases lying between them. Germline V lookup: CDR1 SGHTA, CDR2 FQGNSA. CDR3 DNA: TGTGCCAGCAGCTTAGGCTCGGTGAGGAACACTGAAGCTTTCTTT. Translating it yields CASSLGSVRNTEAFF.

This clonotype was seen many times. The V and J genes are TRBV5-1 and TRBJ2-5; D ambiguous. Per germline, CDR1 SGHRS and CDR2 YFSETQ. CDR3 size: 12 residues. Deletions cut 7 bases from V and 5 bases from J, with 12 bases between. The CDR3 region is CASGLRSETQYF. DNA for the CDR3: TGCGCCAGCGGGTTGAGGAGCGAGACCCAGTACTTC.

This sequence joins TRBV11-2 and TRBJ2-7; weak D call: TRBD1 (6 bases). The germline CDR1 and CDR2 sequences are SGHAT and FQNNGV. CDR3 length: 18 residues. Between the trimmed V and J ends, which lost 1 base and 3 bases, there was a span of 22 bases. Here the CDR3 reads CASSLGPSWQGRFYEQYF. As DNA, the CDR3 is TGTGCCAGCAGCTTAGGACCGTCATGGCAGGGGCGGTTCTACGAGCAGTACTTC.

The V and J genes are TRBV18 and TRBJ1-1, with TRBD1 identical over 7 bases. Germline lookup yields CDR1 KGHSH and CDR2 LQKENI. This CDR3 comprises 13 residues. V lost 5 bases to trimming and J lost 6 bases; unmatched junction nucleotides: 6. CDR3 loop: CASSWDSIAEAFF. CDR3 DNA: TGTGCCAGCTCATGGGACAGTATCGCTGAAGCTTTCTTT.